The next 28 T cell receptor beta chains were all read from a single sample in a study of cytomegalovirus exposure and HLA in healthy donors. PCR employed 60 Vbeta and 13 Jbeta primers. The assay was immunoSEQ multiplex PCR, and TCRdb's table has in-frame clones only and misses some. The sample has approximately 150,000 clones, roughly 72% seen once. The sequencing sample was made of PBMCs. The receptors originated from a man aged 35-49 years in good health and CMV-seronegative.

This clone has a handful of counts. V is TRBV15 and J is TRBJ2-3, with TRBD1 matching over 8 bases. This CDR3 is 15 amino acids long. V dropped 3 bases and J dropped 6; count of bases not matched to a gene: 8. Germline-derived CDR1 and CDR2 are LNHNV and YYDKDF (reference sequence). This CDR3 reads CATSRLRRGQDTQYF. The CDR3, as DNA: TGTGCCACCAGCAGGCTCCGCAGGGGGCAGGATACGCAGTATTTT.

The CDR3 DNA is TGTGCCAGCAGCTTAGAAACAGGGGAATTTGGTCAGCCCCAGCATTTT. Translation: CASSLETGEFGQPQHF. The rearrangement links TRBV7-2 to TRBJ1-5, with TRBD1 matching over 7 bases. In germline, CDR1 is SGHTA, CDR2 FQGNSA. The CDR3 loop spans 16 amino acids. Losses at the gene ends were 1 base for V and 6 bases for J; bases not matched to a gene: 9.

This clone was recorded once. The rearrangement joins TRBV7-9 to TRBJ2-4, with D perhaps TRBD2 (6 bases). The V gene's germline CDR1 is SEHNR and CDR2 FQNEAQ (reference sequence). CDR3 length: 13 residues. V was cut by 8 bases and J by 3 bases, with 11 bases left in between. CDR3 sequence (DNA): TGTGCCAGCGGGCCGGGACTCAAAAACATTCAGTACTTC. This codes for CASGPGLKNIQYF.

The chain employs TRBV5-4 and TRBJ2-7, with TRBD1 identical over 7 bases. Germline V CDR1 and CDR2: SGHNT, YYREEE (reference sequence). The V and J ends lost 4 bases and 5 bases, in that order; junction bases with no gene match: 6. CDR3 length equals 13 residues. The CDR3 protein is CASSIGGWNEQYF. In nucleotides, the CDR3 is TGTGCCAGCAGCATAGGGGGCTGGAACGAGCAGTACTTC.

The chain carries TRBV6-5 and TRBJ2-1; a weak D match, TRBD1 (6 bases). From germline, CDR1 is MNHEY and CDR2 SVGAGI. The CDR3 extends over 14 amino acids. Trimming removed 5 bases at V and 4 bases at J, with 12 bases between. CDR3 nucleotides: TGTGCCAGCAGTACGGACAGATCTTACAATGAGCAGTTCTTC. Encoded protein: CASSTDRSYNEQFF.

The chain recombines TRBV5-6 with TRBJ2-7, with 7 bases matching TRBD2. This CDR3 has 15 amino acids. The V gene end was trimmed by 4 bases and the J gene end by 1 base; junction bases not matched to a gene: 8. From germline, CDR1 is SGHDT and CDR2 YYEEEE. CDR3 region: CASSISWRGSYEQYF. CDR3 coding DNA: TGTGCCAGCAGCATTAGTTGGCGGGGGTCCTACGAGCAGTACTTC. The whole variable domain, remainder taken from reference TRBV5-6 and TRBJ2-7, is DAGVTQSPTHLIKTRGQQVTLRCSPKSGHDTVSWYQQALGQGPQFIFQYYEEEERQRGNFPDRFSGHQFPNYSSELNVNALLLGDSALYLCASSISWRGSYEQYFGPGTRLTVT.

The chain has TRBV6-5 and TRBJ2-7, with TRBD2 matching over 9 bases. Germline V gene sequence: CDR1 MNHEY, CDR2 SVGAGI. Trimming took 2 bases from V and 3 from J; bases not matched to a gene: 8. CDR3 size: 16 residues. CDR3 coding DNA: TGTGCCAGCAGTTACGGCCTAGCGGGGACCGGCTACGAGCAGTACTTC. Protein product: CASSYGLAGTGYEQYF.

Here the CDR3 reads CASRESNRGDPAGYTF. The CDR3 nucleotides are TGTGCCAGTAGGGAGTCGAACCGCGGGGACCCGGCCGGCTACACCTTC. The chain employs TRBV19 and TRBJ1-2, with D perhaps matching TRBD1 (5 bases). V lost 6 bases and J lost 8, with 25 bases in between. The CDR3 loop spans 16 amino acids. Germline V gene sequence: CDR1 LNHDA, CDR2 SQIVND (reference sequence).

This clone has just one count. This chain links TRBV28 with TRBJ2-1; a possible D gene is TRBD1 (7 bases). The CDR3 length is 15 residues. V was clipped by 0 bases and J by 9 bases, with 15 bases between them. CDR1 and CDR2 from the germline V gene are MDHEN and SYDVKM. DNA for the CDR3: TGTGCCAGCAGTTTATGGGCCCAGGGGGGCGGTGAGCAGTTCTTC. Residues: CASSLWAQGGGEQFF.

This clone was observed a handful of times. The rearrangement uses TRBV4-2 and TRBJ1-5; D might be TRBD1 (6 bases). Germline V CDR1 and CDR2: LGHNA, YNFKEQ. V was trimmed by 1 base and J by 3 bases, leaving 10 bases between them. This CDR3 has 15 residues. The CDR3 sequence: CASSQAGTTNQPQHF. The CDR3, as DNA: TGTGCCAGCAGCCAAGCCGGGACAACCAATCAGCCCCAGCATTTT.

The CDR3 sequence: CSVRRAGAFNEQFF. In nucleotides, the CDR3 is TGCAGCGTTCGGCGAGCGGGGGCATTTAATGAGCAGTTCTTC. The chain is built from TRBV29-1 and TRBJ2-1; 8 bases agree with TRBD2. The CDR3 length is 14 residues. Germline trimming cut 5 bases from V and 7 bases from J; bases unmatched to any gene: 10. Germline-derived CDR1 and CDR2 are SQVTM and ANQGSEA.

V is TRBV7-3 and J is TRBJ2-3; a possible D gene is TRBD2 (6 bases). CDR1 is SGHTA, CDR2 FQGTGA, per germline. The length of the CDR3 is 15 residues. V lost 4 bases, J lost 1 base, and 12 bases lay in between. The CDR3 nucleotides read TGTGCCAGCAGCTCCGGACTAACCGGCACAGATACGCAGTATTTT. Protein: CASSSGLTGTDTQYF. Filled out from reference TRBV7-3 and TRBJ2-3, the complete variable domain reads GAGVSQTPSNKVTEKGKYVELRCDPISGHTALYWYRQSLGQGPEFLIYFQGTGAADDSGLPNDRFFAVRPEGSVSTLKIQRTERGDSAVYLCASSSGLTGTDTQYFGPGTRLTVL.

The chain couples TRBV28 to TRBJ1-1; the match to TRBD1 covers 8 bases. Looked up from germline, CDR1 is MDHEN and CDR2 is SYDVKM. This CDR3 is 14 amino acids long. The V and J ends lost 5 bases and 5 bases, in that order; junction bases with no gene match: 7. The CDR3 DNA follows: TGTGCCAGCAGTGGGCGGACAGGGCGGACTGAAGCTTTCTTT. Translated: CASSGRTGRTEAFF.

This chain links TRBV11-2 with TRBJ2-7; a weak D match, TRBD1 (6 bases). Germline V CDR1 and CDR2: SGHAT, FQNNGV. The CDR3 runs to 14 residues. V was cut by 6 bases and J by 2 bases, with 14 bases left in between. The CDR3 spells CASRQTGQTYEQYF. CDR3 DNA sequence: TGTGCCAGCAGGCAAACGGGACAAACCTACGAGCAGTACTTC.

This sequence joins TRBV2 and TRBJ2-3, with 8 bases aligning to TRBD1. CDR3 length: 14 residues. The germline V gene encodes CDR1 SNHLY and CDR2 FYNNEI. With 1 base clipped from V and 3 bases from J, the junction kept 0 bases outside the gene matches. CDR3 sequence: CASSEGQGTDTQYF. CDR3 nucleotides: TGTGCCAGCAGTGAAGGACAGGGGACAGATACGCAGTATTTT.

The chain uses TRBV4-2 and TRBJ2-7; TRBD2 might be the D (5 bases). The V end lost 1 base, the J end lost 3 bases, and 7 bases lay between the germline ends. Looked up from germline, CDR1 is LGHNA and CDR2 is YNFKEQ. There are 13 residues in the CDR3. This chain's CDR3 is CASSQGAGYEQYF. In nucleotides, the CDR3 is TGTGCCAGCAGCCAAGGTGCGGGCTACGAGCAGTACTTC.

CDR3 sequence: CASSSFRGVGWTEAFF. Written as DNA, the CDR3 is TGTGCCAGCAGCTCCTTCAGGGGGGTGGGTTGGACTGAAGCTTTCTTT. This chain joins TRBV28 and TRBJ1-1, with TRBD1 matching over 7 bases. After removal of 6 bases from V and 5 bases from J, the junction contained 15 bases not matched to a gene. CDR3 length: 16 amino acids. The germline CDR1 and CDR2 sequences are MDHEN and SYDVKM.

The chain couples TRBV29-1 to TRBJ1-2, with 8 bases lining up with TRBD1. CDR1 is SQVTM, CDR2 ANQGSEA, per germline. After removal of 4 bases from V and 8 bases from J, the junction contained 9 bases not matched to a gene. The CDR3 contains 13 residues. The CDR3 is CSVGSQGGGGYTF. CDR3 nucleotides: TGCAGCGTTGGGTCACAGGGGGGCGGGGGCTACACCTTC.

The chain couples TRBV29-1 to TRBJ2-1; TRBD2 might be the D (6 bases). The CDR3 consists of 17 residues. Trimming left V 3 bases short and J 1 base short, with 19 bases between. In germline, CDR1 is SQVTM, CDR2 ANQGSEA. CDR3 bases: TGCAGCGTTGAGTTGTCCCCCCGGCGGGAATCCTACAATGAGCAGTTCTTC. It is translated as CSVELSPRRESYNEQFF.

The rearrangement joins TRBV7-8 to TRBJ2-7; D is unclear. CDR1 is SGHVS, CDR2 FQNEAQ, per germline. V lost 1 base and J 10 bases, leaving 11 bases between the germline ends. The CDR3 loop spans 12 amino acids. The CDR3 reads CASSLVGPLQYF. The CDR3, as DNA: TGTGCCAGCAGCTTAGTCGGTCCCCTCCAGTACTTC.

This clone was seen once. The chain has TRBV11-2 and TRBJ2-1; TRBD2 matches at 9 bases. CDR1 SGHAT and CDR2 FQNNGV come from the germline V gene. The CDR3 totals 16 residues. V dropped 1 base and J dropped 4; count of bases not matched to a gene: 5. The DNA for the CDR3 is TGTGCCAGCAGCTTAGGGTCTAGCGGGATGTACAATGAGCAGTTCTTC. Translation: CASSLGSSGMYNEQFF.

In this sample, this clone turned up once. The V and J genes are TRBV28 and TRBJ2-7; TRBD1 matches at 10 bases. The length of the CDR3 is 16 residues. V was pared by 9 bases and J by 0 bases, with 11 bases of the junction left unmatched. Looked up from germline, CDR1 is MDHEN and CDR2 is SYDVKM. CDR3 nucleotide sequence: TGTGCCAGTATATCTGGGGGGGACAGGGGCTCCTACGAGCAGTACTTC. Amino acid sequence: CASISGGDRGSYEQYF.

This clone was counted a single time. The gene calls are TRBV20-1 and TRBJ2-1; D possibly corresponds to TRBD2 (5 bases). This CDR3 has 11 residues. With 6 bases removed from V and 10 bases from J, the gap between germline ends came to 13 bases. CDR1 is DFQATT, CDR2 SNEGSKA, per germline (reference sequence). The DNA for the CDR3 is TGCAGTGCCCTACTAGGATACGAGCAGTTCTTC. Its protein is CSALLGYEQFF.

On this clone itself: An end of the junction differs from the germline gene, which may be a read error. The chain has TRBV27 and TRBJ1-2; 8 bases line up with TRBD1. CDR3 length: 14 amino acids. CDR1 is MNHEY, CDR2 SMNVEV, per germline (reference sequence). CDR3 sequence (DNA): TGTGCCAGCAGAACTCTTGACAGGGGTAGTGGCTACCCCTTC. It is translated as CASRTLDRGSGYPF.

The chain links TRBV15 to TRBJ2-4, with TRBD1 matching 9 bases. The CDR3 is 14 amino acids. Germline V lookup: CDR1 LNHNV, CDR2 YYDKDF (reference sequence). Trimming took 3 bases from V and 6 from J; bases not matched to a gene: 3. The CDR3 sequence is CATSSRGQGNIQYF. The CDR3 DNA sequence: TGTGCCACCAGCAGTCGGGGACAGGGAAACATTCAGTACTTC.

This clone appeared a few times. The chain is built from TRBV5-4 and TRBJ2-5; 7 bases fit TRBD1. The V gene's germline CDR1 is SGHNT and CDR2 YYREEE (reference sequence). V was pared by 1 base and J by 4 bases, with 4 bases of the junction left unmatched. There are 14 residues in the CDR3. CDR3 in DNA: TGTGCCAGCAGCTTGATCTCAGGGGGAGAGACCCAGTACTTC. Translated, it gives CASSLISGGETQYF.

The CDR3 protein is CASSSVRCPRGNQPQHF. CDR3 bases: TGTGCCAGCAGCAGTGTCAGGTGCCCGAGAGGCAATCAGCCCCAGCATTTT. The chain couples TRBV21-1 to TRBJ1-5; TRBD1, the D gene given by the table, was not confirmed from the DNA. TRBV21-1 is given as a pseudogene. This CDR3 spans 17 amino acids.

The chain joins TRBV5-4 to TRBJ2-3; D is perhaps TRBD2 (6 bases). V gave up 3 bases and J gave up 2 bases, with 13 bases separating them. This CDR3 region has 15 residues. Germline V gene sequence: CDR1 SGHNT, CDR2 YYREEE (reference sequence). The DNA of the CDR3 is TGTGCCAGCAGCTCCGTCCCGGGGGACACAGATACGCAGTATTTT. Its protein is CASSSVPGDTDTQYF.